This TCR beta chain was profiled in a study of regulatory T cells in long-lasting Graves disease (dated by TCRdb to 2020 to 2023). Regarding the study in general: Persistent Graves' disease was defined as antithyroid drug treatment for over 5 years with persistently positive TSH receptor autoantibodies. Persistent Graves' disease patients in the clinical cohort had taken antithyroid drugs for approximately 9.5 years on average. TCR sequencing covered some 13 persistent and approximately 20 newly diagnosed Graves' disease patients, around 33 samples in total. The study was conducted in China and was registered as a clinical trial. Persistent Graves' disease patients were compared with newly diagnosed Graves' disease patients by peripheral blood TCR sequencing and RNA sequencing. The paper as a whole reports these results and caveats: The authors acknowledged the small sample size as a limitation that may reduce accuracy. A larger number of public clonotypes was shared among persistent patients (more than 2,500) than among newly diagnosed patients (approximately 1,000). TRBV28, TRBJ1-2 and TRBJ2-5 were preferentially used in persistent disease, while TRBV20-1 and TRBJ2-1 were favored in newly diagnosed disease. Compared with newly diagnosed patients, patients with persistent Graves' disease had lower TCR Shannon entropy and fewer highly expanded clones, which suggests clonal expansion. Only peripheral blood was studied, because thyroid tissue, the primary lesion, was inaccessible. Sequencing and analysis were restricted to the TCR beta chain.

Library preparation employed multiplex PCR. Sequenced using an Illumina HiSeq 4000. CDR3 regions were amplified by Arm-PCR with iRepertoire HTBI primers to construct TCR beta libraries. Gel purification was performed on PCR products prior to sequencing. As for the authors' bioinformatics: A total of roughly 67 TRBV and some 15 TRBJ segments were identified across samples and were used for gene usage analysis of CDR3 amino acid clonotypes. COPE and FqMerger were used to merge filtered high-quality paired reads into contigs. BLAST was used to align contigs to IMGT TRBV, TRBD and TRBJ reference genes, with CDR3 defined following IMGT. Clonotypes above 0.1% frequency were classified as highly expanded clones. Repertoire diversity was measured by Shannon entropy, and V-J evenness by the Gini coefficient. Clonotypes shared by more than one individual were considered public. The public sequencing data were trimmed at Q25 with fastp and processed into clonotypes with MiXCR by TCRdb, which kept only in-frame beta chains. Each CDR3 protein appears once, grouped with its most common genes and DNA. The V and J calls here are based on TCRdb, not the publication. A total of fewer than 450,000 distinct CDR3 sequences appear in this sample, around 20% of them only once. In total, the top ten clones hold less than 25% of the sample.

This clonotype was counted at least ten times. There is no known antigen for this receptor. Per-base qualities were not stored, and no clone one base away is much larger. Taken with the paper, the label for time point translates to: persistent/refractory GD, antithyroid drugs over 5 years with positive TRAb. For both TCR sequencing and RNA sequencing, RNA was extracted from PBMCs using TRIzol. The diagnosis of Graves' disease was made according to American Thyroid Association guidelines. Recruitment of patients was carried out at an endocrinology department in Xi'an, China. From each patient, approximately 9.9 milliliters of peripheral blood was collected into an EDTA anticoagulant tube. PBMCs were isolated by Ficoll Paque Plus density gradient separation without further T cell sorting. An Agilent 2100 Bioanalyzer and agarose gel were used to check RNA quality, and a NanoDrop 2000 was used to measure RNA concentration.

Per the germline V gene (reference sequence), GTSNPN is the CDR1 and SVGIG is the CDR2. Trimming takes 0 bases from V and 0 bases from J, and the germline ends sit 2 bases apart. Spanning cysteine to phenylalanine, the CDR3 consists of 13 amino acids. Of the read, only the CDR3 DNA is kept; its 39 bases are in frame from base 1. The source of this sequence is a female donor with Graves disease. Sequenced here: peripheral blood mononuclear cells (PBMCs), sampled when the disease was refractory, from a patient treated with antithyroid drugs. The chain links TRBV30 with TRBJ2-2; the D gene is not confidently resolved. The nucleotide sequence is TGTGCCTGGAGTGTCCCGAACACCGGGGAGCTGTTTTTT. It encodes CAWSVPNTGELFF.